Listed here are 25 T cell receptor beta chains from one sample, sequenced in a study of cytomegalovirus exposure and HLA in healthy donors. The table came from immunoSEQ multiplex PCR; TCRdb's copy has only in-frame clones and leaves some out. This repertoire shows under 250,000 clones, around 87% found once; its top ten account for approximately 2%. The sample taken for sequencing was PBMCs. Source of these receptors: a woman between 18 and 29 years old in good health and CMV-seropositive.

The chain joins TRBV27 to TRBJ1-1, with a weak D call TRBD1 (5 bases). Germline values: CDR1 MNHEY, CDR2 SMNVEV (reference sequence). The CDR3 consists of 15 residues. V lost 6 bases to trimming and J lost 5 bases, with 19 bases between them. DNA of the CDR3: TGTGCCAGCAGCCCAGGGCGGGGATGGGGAACTGAAGCTTTCTTT. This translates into CASSPGRGWGTEAFF.

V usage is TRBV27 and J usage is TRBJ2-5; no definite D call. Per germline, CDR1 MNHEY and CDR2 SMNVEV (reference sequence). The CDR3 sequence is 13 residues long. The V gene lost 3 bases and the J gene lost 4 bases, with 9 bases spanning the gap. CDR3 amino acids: CASSLLSGETQYF. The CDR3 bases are TGTGCCAGCAGTTTGCTTTCGGGAGAGACCCAGTACTTC.

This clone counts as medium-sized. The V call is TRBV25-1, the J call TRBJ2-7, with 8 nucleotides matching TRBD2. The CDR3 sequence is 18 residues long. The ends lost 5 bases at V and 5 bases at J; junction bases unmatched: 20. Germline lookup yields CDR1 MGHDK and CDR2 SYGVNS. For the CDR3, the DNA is TGTGCCAGCAGTCCTCAGGAACTCGGGGGGGGAGTGGGTAACGAGCAGTACTTC. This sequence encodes CASSPQELGGGVGNEQYF.

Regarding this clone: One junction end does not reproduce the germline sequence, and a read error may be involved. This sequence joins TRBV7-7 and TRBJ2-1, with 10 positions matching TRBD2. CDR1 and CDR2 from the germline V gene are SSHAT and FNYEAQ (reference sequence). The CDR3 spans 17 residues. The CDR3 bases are TGTGCTAGCAGCCCCGGACTAGCGGAGGCCCTCTACAATGAGCAGTTCTTC. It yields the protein CASSPGLAEALYNEQFF.

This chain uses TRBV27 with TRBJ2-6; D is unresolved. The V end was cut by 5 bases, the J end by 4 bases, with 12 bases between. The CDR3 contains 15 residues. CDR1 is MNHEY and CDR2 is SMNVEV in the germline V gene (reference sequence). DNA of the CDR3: TGTGCCAGCAGTGAACTCCCGAAAGGGGCCAACGTCCTGACTTTC. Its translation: CASSELPKGANVLTF. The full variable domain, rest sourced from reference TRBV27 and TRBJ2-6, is EAQVTQNPRYLITVTGKKLTVTCSQNMNHEYMSWYRQDPGLGLRQIYYSMNVEVTDKGDVPEGYKVSRKEKRNFPLILESPSPNQTSLYFCASSELPKGANVLTFGAGSRLTVL.

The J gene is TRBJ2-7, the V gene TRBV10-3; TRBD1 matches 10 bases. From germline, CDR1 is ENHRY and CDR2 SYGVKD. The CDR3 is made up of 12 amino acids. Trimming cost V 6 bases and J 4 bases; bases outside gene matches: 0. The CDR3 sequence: CAIRDRGYEQYF. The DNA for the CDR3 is TGTGCCATCAGGGACAGGGGGTACGAGCAGTACTTC.

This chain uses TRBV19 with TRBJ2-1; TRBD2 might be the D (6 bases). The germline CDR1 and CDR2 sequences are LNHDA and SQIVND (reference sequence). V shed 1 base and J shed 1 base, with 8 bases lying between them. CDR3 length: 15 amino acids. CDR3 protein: CASSIGGMSYNEQFF. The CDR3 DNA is TGTGCCAGTAGTATAGGCGGGATGTCCTACAATGAGCAGTTCTTC.

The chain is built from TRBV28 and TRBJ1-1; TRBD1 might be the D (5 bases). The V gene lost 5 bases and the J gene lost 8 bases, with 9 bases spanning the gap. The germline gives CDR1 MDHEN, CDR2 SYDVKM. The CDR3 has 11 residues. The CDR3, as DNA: TGTGCCAGCAGTGACCGGACAGAAGCTTTCTTT. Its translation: CASSDRTEAFF.

CDR3 sequence reads: CASSPQGMNTEAFF. CDR3 in DNA: TGTGCCAGTAGTCCACAGGGCATGAACACTGAAGCTTTCTTT. This chain links TRBV19 with TRBJ1-1, with a possible D match to TRBD1 (6 bases). Germline V gives CDR1 LNHDA, CDR2 SQIVND (reference sequence). The CDR3 runs 14 residues. The V end lost 5 bases, the J end lost 0 bases, and 10 bases lay between the germline ends.

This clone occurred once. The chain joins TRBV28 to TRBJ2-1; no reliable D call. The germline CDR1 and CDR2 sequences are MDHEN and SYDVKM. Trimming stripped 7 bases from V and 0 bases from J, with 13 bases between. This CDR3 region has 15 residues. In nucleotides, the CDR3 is TGTGCCAGCAATCTTGGAGTCAGCTCCTACAATGAGCAGTTCTTC. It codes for CASNLGVSSYNEQFF.

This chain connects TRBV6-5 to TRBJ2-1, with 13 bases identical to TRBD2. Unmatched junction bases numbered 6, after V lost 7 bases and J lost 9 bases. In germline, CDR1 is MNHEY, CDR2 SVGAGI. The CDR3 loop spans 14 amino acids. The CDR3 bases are TGTGCCAGCACTTGGACTAGCGGGAGAGCTGAGCAGTTCTTC. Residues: CASTWTSGRAEQFF.

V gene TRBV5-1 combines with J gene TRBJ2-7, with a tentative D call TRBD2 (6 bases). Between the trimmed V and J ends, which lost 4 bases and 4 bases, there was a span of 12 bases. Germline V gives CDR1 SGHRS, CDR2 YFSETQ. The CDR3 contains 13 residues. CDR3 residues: CASSPSEGYEQYF. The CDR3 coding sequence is TGCGCCAGCAGCCCCTCGGAGGGGTACGAGCAGTACTTC.

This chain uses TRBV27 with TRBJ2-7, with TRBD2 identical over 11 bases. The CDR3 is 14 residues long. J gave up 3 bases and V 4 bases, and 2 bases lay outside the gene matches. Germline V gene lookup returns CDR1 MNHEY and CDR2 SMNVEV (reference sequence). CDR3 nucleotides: TGTGCCAGCAGTTCCCTAGCGGGAGGCTACGAGCAGTACTTC. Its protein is CASSSLAGGYEQYF.

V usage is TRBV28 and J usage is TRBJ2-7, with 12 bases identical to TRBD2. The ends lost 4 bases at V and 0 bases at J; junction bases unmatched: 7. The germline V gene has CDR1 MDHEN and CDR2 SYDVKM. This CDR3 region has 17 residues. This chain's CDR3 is CASSSGLAGRSSYEQYF. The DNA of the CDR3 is TGTGCCAGCAGTTCTGGACTAGCGGGGAGGAGCTCCTACGAGCAGTACTTC.

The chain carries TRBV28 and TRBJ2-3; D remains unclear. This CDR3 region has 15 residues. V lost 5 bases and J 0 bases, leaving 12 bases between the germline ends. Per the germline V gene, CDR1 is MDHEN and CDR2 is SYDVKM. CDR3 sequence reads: CASSLGATSTDTQYF. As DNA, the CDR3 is TGTGCCAGCAGTCTGGGCGCCACTAGCACAGATACGCAGTATTTT.

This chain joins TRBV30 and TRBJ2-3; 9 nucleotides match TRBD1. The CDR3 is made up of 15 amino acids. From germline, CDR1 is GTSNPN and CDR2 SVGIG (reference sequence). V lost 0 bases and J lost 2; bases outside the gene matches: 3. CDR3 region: CAWSVQGAPTDTQYF. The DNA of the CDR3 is TGTGCCTGGAGTGTACAGGGGGCCCCCACAGATACGCAGTATTTT.

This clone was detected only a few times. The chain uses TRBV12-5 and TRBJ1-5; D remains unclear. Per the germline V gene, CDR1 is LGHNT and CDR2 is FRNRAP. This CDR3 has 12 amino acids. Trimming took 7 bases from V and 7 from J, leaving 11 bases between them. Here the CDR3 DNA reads TGTGCTAGTGCCAAAGCGGGGCAGCCCCAGCATTTT. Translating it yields CASAKAGQPQHF.

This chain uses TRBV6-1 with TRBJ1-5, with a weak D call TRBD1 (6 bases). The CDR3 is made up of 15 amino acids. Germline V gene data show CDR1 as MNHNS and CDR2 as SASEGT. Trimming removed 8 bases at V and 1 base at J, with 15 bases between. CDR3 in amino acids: CASGETGMSNQPQHF. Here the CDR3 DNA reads TGTGCCAGCGGGGAGACAGGAATGAGCAATCAGCCCCAGCATTTT.

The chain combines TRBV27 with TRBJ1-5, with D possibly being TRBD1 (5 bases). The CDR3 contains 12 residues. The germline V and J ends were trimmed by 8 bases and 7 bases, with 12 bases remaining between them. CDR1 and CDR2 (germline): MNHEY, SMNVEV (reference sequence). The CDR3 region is CASGARGQPQHF. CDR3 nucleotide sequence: TGTGCCAGCGGGGCTAGGGGACAGCCCCAGCATTTT.

The CDR3 DNA sequence: TGTGCCAGCAGCTTAACTAGCGCCCCTAATGAGCAGTTCTTC. Its translation: CASSLTSAPNEQFF. This rearrangement joins TRBV7-3 to TRBJ2-1; TRBD2 might be the D (5 bases). The CDR3 totals 14 residues. With 0 bases removed from V and 7 bases from J, the gap between germline ends came to 10 bases. Germline assignment: CDR1 SGHTA and CDR2 FQGTGA.

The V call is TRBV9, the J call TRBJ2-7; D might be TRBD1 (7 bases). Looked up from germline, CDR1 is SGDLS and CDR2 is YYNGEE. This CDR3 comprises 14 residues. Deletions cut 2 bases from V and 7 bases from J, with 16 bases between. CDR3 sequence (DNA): TGTGCCAGCAGCGTTTTGGAGGGGGCAGGGGAGCAGTACTTC. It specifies CASSVLEGAGEQYF.

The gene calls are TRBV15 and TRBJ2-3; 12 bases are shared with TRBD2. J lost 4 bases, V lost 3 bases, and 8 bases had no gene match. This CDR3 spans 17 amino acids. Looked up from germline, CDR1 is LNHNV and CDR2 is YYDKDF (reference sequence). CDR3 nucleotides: TGTGCCACCAGCAGTTCCCTAGCGGGAGGGCCTTCAGATACGCAGTATTTT. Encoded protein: CATSSSLAGGPSDTQYF.

The CDR3 bases are TGTGCCATCAGTGAGGACAGGGGTAACTATGGCTACACCTTC. It yields the protein CAISEDRGNYGYTF. The rearrangement uses TRBV10-3 and TRBJ1-2; 8 bases fit TRBD1. V shed 2 bases, J shed 1 base, and the junction held 0 bases outside the gene matches. In germline, CDR1 is ENHRY, CDR2 SYGVKD. This CDR3 contains 14 residues.

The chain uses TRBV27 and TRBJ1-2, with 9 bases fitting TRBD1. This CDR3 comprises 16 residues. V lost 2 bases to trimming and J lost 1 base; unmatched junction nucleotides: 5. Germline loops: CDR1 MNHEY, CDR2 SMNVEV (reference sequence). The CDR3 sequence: CASSLHTTGGNYGYTF. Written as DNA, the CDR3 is TGTGCCAGCAGTTTACATACGACAGGGGGTAACTATGGCTACACCTTC.

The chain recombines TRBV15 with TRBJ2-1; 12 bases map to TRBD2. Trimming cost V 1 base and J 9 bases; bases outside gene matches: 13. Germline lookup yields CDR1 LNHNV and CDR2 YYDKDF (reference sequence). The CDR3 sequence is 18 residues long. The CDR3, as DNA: TGTGCCACCAGCAGAGGGTCTCTGGGGACTAGCGGGTATCTTGAGCAGTTCTTC. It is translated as CATSRGSLGTSGYLEQFF.